These 32 T cell receptor beta chains originate from one sample sequenced in a study of OX40 agonist ivuxolimab in advanced cancers. Repertoires were generated with immunoSEQ multiplex PCR, while TCRdb's copy carries only in-frame clones and drops some. The data hold some 80,000 clones, with around nine tenths observed a single time. This material consisted of CD4+ or CD8+ T cells sorted from blood, taken in a trial of the OX40 agonist ivuxolimab. Receptor source: an adult with an advanced solid tumor such as melanoma, head and neck, liver or kidney cancer.

The chain uses TRBV5-1 and TRBJ2-1; possible D gene TRBD1, 6 bases. Germline CDR1 and CDR2: SGHRS and YFSETQ. The CDR3 spans 15 residues. V lost 0 bases, J lost 2 bases, and 9 bases lay in between. The CDR3 DNA reads as TGCGCCAGCAGCTTGGCCGGGGACACCTACAATGAGCAGTTCTTC. Translation: CASSLAGDTYNEQFF.

The rearrangement joins TRBV4-1 to TRBJ2-5; no reliable D call. The CDR3 has 14 amino acids. The ends were cut back, 0 bases at V and 2 bases at J, with 7 bases in the middle. Looked up from germline, CDR1 is MGHRA and CDR2 is YSYEKL. The chain's CDR3 is CASSQEGSQETQYF. The CDR3 coding sequence is TGCGCCAGCAGCCAAGAGGGGTCACAAGAGACCCAGTACTTC.

The V gene is TRBV4-1, the J gene TRBJ1-2; D may be TRBD1 (6 bases). Germline V gene data show CDR1 as MGHRA and CDR2 as YSYEKL. This CDR3 has 17 residues. V was clipped by 8 bases and J by 4 bases, with 26 bases between them. CDR3 in amino acids: CASAPPGVTRGAYGYTF. The CDR3 DNA reads as TGCGCCAGCGCCCCTCCGGGGGTCACAAGGGGGGCCTATGGCTACACCTTC.

This chain connects TRBV5-8 to TRBJ1-2; D gene ambiguous. The CDR3 spans 12 residues. The germline CDR1 and CDR2 sequences are SGHTS and YDEGEE. V was cut by 0 bases and J by 8 bases, with 8 bases left in between. The CDR3 is CASSLDRYGYTF. The CDR3 nucleotides are TGTGCCAGCAGCTTGGATCGCTACGGCTACACCTTC.

The chain carries TRBV7-3 and TRBJ1-4; D gene ambiguous. The V gene's germline CDR1 is SGHTA and CDR2 FQGTGA. The CDR3 covers 15 residues. Trimming cost V 2 bases and J 8 bases, with 15 bases left between them. The CDR3 region has the DNA TGTGCCAGCAGCTTACGTGTGACGGGGAACGAAAAACTGTTTTTT. Translated, it gives CASSLRVTGNEKLFF.

Here the CDR3 reads CASSQMLRDQPQHF. The DNA of the CDR3 is TGTGCCAGCAGCCAGATGCTTCGGGATCAGCCCCAGCATTTT. V gene TRBV4-2 combines with J gene TRBJ1-5; D is unclear. Trimming pared 3 bases from V and 5 bases from J, leaving 11 bases between. Germline V gene lookup returns CDR1 LGHNA and CDR2 YNFKEQ. The CDR3 length is 14 residues.

This clone showed up just once. The chain joins TRBV10-3 to TRBJ1-4, with D tentatively TRBD1 (5 bases). The CDR3 runs 15 residues. Germline V gene sequence: CDR1 ENHRY, CDR2 SYGVKD. Trimming took 4 bases from V and 7 from J, leaving 16 bases between them. The CDR3 loop reads CAISGITGGGEKLFF. CDR3 DNA: TGTGCCATCAGTGGTATCACTGGGGGTGGTGAAAAACTGTTTTTT.

V usage is TRBV6-5 and J usage is TRBJ1-5; possibly TRBD1 for D (5 bases). Between the trimmed V and J ends, which lost 3 bases and 11 bases, there was a span of 17 bases. Per the germline V gene, CDR1 is MNHEY and CDR2 is SVGAGI. The CDR3 spans 14 residues. The CDR3 nucleotides read TGTGCCAGCAGTTATGGGGGAGTCGGTGGGTCCCAGCATTTT. Amino acids: CASSYGGVGGSQHF.

The chain recombines TRBV6-5 with TRBJ2-3; tentatively, D is TRBD2 (5 bases). The CDR3 runs to 14 residues. Trimming pared 5 bases from V and 7 bases from J, leaving 16 bases between. CDR1 is MNHEY and CDR2 is SVGAGI in the germline V gene. The CDR3 loop reads CASSLGPRGYTQYF. CDR3 nucleotide sequence: TGTGCCAGCAGTCTCGGACCCCGGGGATATACGCAGTATTTT.

The gene calls are TRBV7-2 and TRBJ1-1; D is perhaps TRBD1 (6 bases). Trimming took off 3 bases at V and 4 bases at J, with 12 bases between the two ends. CDR3 length: 14 amino acids. Germline CDR1 SGHTA, CDR2 FQGNSA. The CDR3 sequence: CASSFRQVTTEAFF. CDR3 in DNA: TGTGCCAGCAGCTTTCGACAGGTTACCACTGAAGCTTTCTTT.

The chain uses TRBV7-3 and TRBJ2-5; D possibly uses TRBD1 or TRBD2 (5 bases each). V lost 5 bases and J lost 1, with 20 bases in between. Germline V gene lookup returns CDR1 SGHTA and CDR2 FQGTGA. This CDR3 is 17 amino acids long. The CDR3 nucleotides are TGTGCCAGCAGCCCCGCCGGGACGCGTTACGGCCAAGAGACCCAGTACTTC. Translation gives CASSPAGTRYGQETQYF.

The genes are TRBV15 and TRBJ2-5, with D unresolved. V lost 1 base, J lost 1 base, and 4 bases lay in between. The CDR3 has 13 amino acids. Per the germline V gene, CDR1 is LNHNV and CDR2 is YYDKDF (reference sequence). CDR3 amino acids: CATSRGSQETQYF. The CDR3 coding sequence is TGTGCCACCAGCAGAGGGTCCCAAGAGACCCAGTACTTC.

A note on this clone: The sample carries other DNA sequences with the same CDR3. The V gene is TRBV6-1, the J gene TRBJ2-5, with 8 nucleotides matching TRBD1. The CDR3 extends over 14 amino acids. The germline gives CDR1 MNHNS, CDR2 SASEGT. V shed 6 bases and J 7 bases; nucleotides not matched to a gene: 10. Written as DNA, the CDR3 is TGTGCCAGCAGCGGGGACAGGACCCTAGGGACCCAGTACTTC. Translating it yields CASSGDRTLGTQYF.

This clone was seen a few times. This chain joins TRBV4-1 and TRBJ2-5; no clear D gene. The V gene's germline CDR1 is MGHRA and CDR2 YSYEKL. The V gene lost 1 base and the J gene lost 5 bases, with 8 bases spanning the gap. The CDR3 extends over 13 amino acids. CDR3 coding DNA: TGCGCCAGCAGCCAAGTCGCGTGGGAGACCCAGTACTTC. Translating it yields CASSQVAWETQYF.

This chain uses TRBV7-6 with TRBJ2-3; TRBD2 matches 8 bases. Germline V lookup: CDR1 SGHVS, CDR2 FNYEAQ. This CDR3 has 13 amino acids. The junction had 7 bases not matched to a gene; V was cut back by 5 bases and J by 9 bases. The CDR3 loop is CASSRGGLDTQYF. The CDR3 coding sequence is TGTGCCAGCAGCCGCGGGGGGCTTGACACGCAGTATTTT. Complete variable domain (other parts from reference TRBV7-6 and TRBJ2-3): GAGVSQSPRYKVTKRGQDVALRCDPISGHVSLYWYRQALGQGPEFLTYFNYEAQQDKSGLPNDRFSAERPEGSISTLTIQRTEQRDSAMYRCASSRGGLDTQYFGPGTRLTVL.

The CDR3 loop is CASSQEGVRTPLHF. DNA for the CDR3: TGCGCCAGCAGCCAAGAAGGGGTGCGGACACCCCTCCACTTT. The chain carries TRBV4-1 and TRBJ1-6; TRBD1 might be the D (5 bases). The CDR3 contains 14 residues. Germline assignment: CDR1 MGHRA and CDR2 YSYEKL. Trimming shortened V by 0 bases and J by 11 bases, and 11 bases separated the two germline ends.

The chain joins TRBV5-1 to TRBJ2-1; 14 bases agree with TRBD2. The CDR3 covers 16 residues. CDR1 and CDR2 from the germline V gene are SGHRS and YFSETQ. Unmatched junction bases numbered 7, after V lost 3 bases and J lost 8 bases. CDR3 in DNA: TGCGCCAGCAGCTCGACTAGCGGGGGGGCCGGCGATGAGCAGTTCTTC. Translating gives CASSSTSGGAGDEQFF. Drawing the rest from reference TRBV5-1 and TRBJ2-1, the complete variable domain is KAGVTQTPRYLIKTRGQQVTLSCSPISGHRSVSWYQQTPGQGLQFLFEYFSETQRNKGNFPGRFSGRQFSNSRSEMNVSTLELGDSALYLCASSSTSGGAGDEQFFGPGTRLTVL.

The chain couples TRBV2 to TRBJ1-5; 11 bases are shared with TRBD1. The germline V gene has CDR1 SNHLY and CDR2 FYNNEI. V lost 6 bases to trimming and J lost 9 bases; unmatched junction nucleotides: 7. The CDR3 runs to 14 residues. The CDR3 DNA is TGTGCCAGCAGCCCGGGACAGGGGGGTCGGCCCCAGCATTTT. Its translation: CASSPGQGGRPQHF.

This clone was detected once. The rearrangement links TRBV6-1 to TRBJ1-1, with D possibly being TRBD1 (5 bases). The CDR3 spans 15 residues. The germline V gene has CDR1 MNHNS and CDR2 SASEGT. Between the trimmed V and J ends, which lost 7 bases and 4 bases, there was a span of 19 bases. DNA for the CDR3: TGTGCCAGCACTTGGGGGTCTAGCGGGGGCACTGAAGCTTTCTTT. Translating gives CASTWGSSGGTEAFF.

The V call is TRBV6-1, the J call TRBJ2-5, with no clear D. The germline CDR1 and CDR2 sequences are MNHNS and SASEGT. Between the trimmed V and J ends, which lost 10 bases and 2 bases, there was a span of 14 bases. This CDR3 has 13 amino acids. The CDR3 reads CATLRTVQETQYF. CDR3 in DNA: TGTGCCACGCTCCGGACGGTACAAGAGACCCAGTACTTC.

This chain uses TRBV5-4 with TRBJ2-3; D might be TRBD2 (7 bases). Germline CDR1 is SGHNT and CDR2 is YYREEE (reference sequence). Trimming shortened V by 4 bases and J by 2 bases, and 20 bases separated the two germline ends. CDR3 length equals 17 residues. CDR3 sequence reads: CASSLKSGGPLTDTQYF. DNA for the CDR3: TGTGCCAGCAGCCTCAAGTCGGGGGGCCCTCTCACAGATACGCAGTATTTT.

The chain links TRBV19 to TRBJ1-5, with a tentative D call TRBD1 (5 bases). Germline V gene sequence: CDR1 LNHDA, CDR2 SQIVND (reference sequence). The ends were cut back, 5 bases at V and 5 bases at J, with 16 bases in the middle. The CDR3 is 15 residues long. CDR3 residues: CASSPVGTAYQPQHF. Here the CDR3 DNA reads TGTGCCAGTAGTCCCGTAGGGACGGCGTATCAGCCCCAGCATTTT.

The chain links TRBV20-1 to TRBJ2-5, with D hard to call. The CDR3 loop spans 11 amino acids. Between the trimmed V and J ends, which lost 6 bases and 5 bases, there was a span of 10 bases. Germline V gene sequence: CDR1 DFQATT, CDR2 SNEGSKA (reference sequence). The CDR3: CSASNWETQYF. The DNA of the CDR3 is TGCAGTGCCTCAAACTGGGAGACCCAGTACTTC.

The chain links TRBV21-1 to TRBJ2-1; the table assigns TRBD1, which was not confirmed against the DNA. TRBV21-1 is shown as a pseudogene. The CDR3 is made up of 16 amino acids. The CDR3: CASSKGRDRVGNEQFF. CDR3 DNA sequence: TGTGCCAGCAGCAAAGGACGTGACAGGGTGGGCAATGAGCAGTTCTTC.

This sequence joins TRBV5-4 and TRBJ1-1; D is undetermined. Germline-derived CDR1 and CDR2 are SGHNT and YYREEE (reference sequence). This CDR3 has 13 amino acids. The V end lost 5 bases, the J end lost 11 bases, and 19 bases lay between the germline ends. DNA of the CDR3: TGTGCCAGCAGGGATGGGGTCAAACGGAGGGCTTTCTTT. Its translation is CASRDGVKRRAFF. Together with reference TRBV5-4 and TRBJ1-1, the CDR3 gives the full variable domain: ETGVTQSPTHLIKTRGQQVTLRCSSQSGHNTVSWYQQALGQGPQFIFQYYREEENGRGNFPPRFSGLQFPNYSSELNVNALELDDSALYLCASRDGVKRRAFFGQGTRLTVV.

The chain uses TRBV14 and TRBJ1-2; no clear D. Trimming removed 0 bases at V and 4 bases at J, with 6 bases between. Germline CDR1 and CDR2: SGHDN and FVKESK. The CDR3 extends over 13 amino acids. The CDR3 loop is CASSQDPTYGYTF. DNA for the CDR3: TGTGCCAGCAGCCAAGATCCGACCTATGGCTACACCTTC.

This clone has a single count. V gene TRBV7-9 combines with J gene TRBJ2-2; possibly TRBD1 or TRBD2 for D (6 bases each). The CDR3 loop spans 14 amino acids. CDR1 SEHNR and CDR2 FQNEAQ come from the germline V gene (reference sequence). The germline V and J ends were trimmed by 5 bases and 5 bases, with 12 bases remaining between them. CDR3 sequence: CASSPGAGTGELFF. As DNA, the CDR3 is TGTGCCAGCAGCCCGGGGGCAGGGACCGGGGAGCTGTTTTTT.

The chain joins TRBV6-1 to TRBJ2-1; D uncertain. Trimming stripped 6 bases from V and 5 bases from J, with 17 bases between. The CDR3 covers 15 residues. The germline gives CDR1 MNHNS, CDR2 SASEGT. The CDR3 region has the DNA TGTGCCAGCAGACCCGACACTACTTACAACAATGAGCAGTTCTTC. It translates to CASRPDTTYNNEQFF.

The J gene is TRBJ1-1, the V gene TRBV2, with D possibly matching TRBD1 (5 bases). CDR1 and CDR2 (germline): SNHLY, FYNNEI. V gave up 4 bases and J gave up 3 bases, with 6 bases separating them. This CDR3 comprises 12 residues. The CDR3 region is CASSGGHTEAFF. CDR3 in DNA: TGTGCCAGCAGTGGGGGCCACACTGAAGCTTTCTTT.

The gene calls are TRBV15 and TRBJ2-3, with a tentative D call TRBD2 (5 bases). Germline CDR1 LNHNV, CDR2 YYDKDF (reference sequence). CDR3 size: 16 residues. Trimming removed 3 bases at V and 5 bases at J, with 18 bases between. The CDR3 DNA reads TGTGCCACCAGCAGTCCCCTCAGCGGAGGCATAGATACGCAGTATTTT. This codes for CATSSPLSGGIDTQYF.

V gene TRBV7-2 combines with J gene TRBJ1-5; tentatively, D is TRBD1 (6 bases). The CDR3 covers 13 residues. CDR1 is SGHTA and CDR2 is FQGNSA in the germline V gene. Trimming shortened V by 5 bases and J by 7 bases, and 12 bases separated the two germline ends. The chain's CDR3 is CASSLYRDQPQHF. CDR3 coding DNA: TGTGCCAGCAGCCTTTACAGGGACCAGCCCCAGCATTTT. Supplemented by reference TRBV7-2 and TRBJ1-5, the full variable domain reads GAGVSQSPSNKVTEKGKDVELRCDPISGHTALYWYRQSLGQGLEFLIYFQGNSAPDKSGLPSDRFSAERTGGSVSTLTIQRTQQEDSAVYLCASSLYRDQPQHFGDGTRLSIL.

The DNA of the CDR3 is TGTGCCAGTAGTCCCCAGGGGATCTATGGCTACACCTTC. Translated: CASSPQGIYGYTF. The chain combines TRBV19 with TRBJ1-2, with D possibly matching TRBD1 (6 bases). The V end was cut by 5 bases, the J end by 4 bases, with 11 bases between. From germline, CDR1 is LNHDA and CDR2 SQIVND (reference sequence). The CDR3 consists of 13 residues.